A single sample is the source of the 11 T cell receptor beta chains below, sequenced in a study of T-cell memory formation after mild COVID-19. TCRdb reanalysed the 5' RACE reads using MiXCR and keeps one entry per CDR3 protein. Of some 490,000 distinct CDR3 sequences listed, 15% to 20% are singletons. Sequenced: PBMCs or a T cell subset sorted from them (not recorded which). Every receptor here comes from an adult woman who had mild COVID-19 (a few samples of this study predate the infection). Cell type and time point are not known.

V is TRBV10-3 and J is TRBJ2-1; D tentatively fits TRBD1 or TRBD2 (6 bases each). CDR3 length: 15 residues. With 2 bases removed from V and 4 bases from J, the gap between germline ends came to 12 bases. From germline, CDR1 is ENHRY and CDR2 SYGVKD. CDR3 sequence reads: CAISETGRGYNEQFF. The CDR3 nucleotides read TGTGCCATCAGTGAGACAGGGCGGGGATACAATGAGCAGTTCTTC.

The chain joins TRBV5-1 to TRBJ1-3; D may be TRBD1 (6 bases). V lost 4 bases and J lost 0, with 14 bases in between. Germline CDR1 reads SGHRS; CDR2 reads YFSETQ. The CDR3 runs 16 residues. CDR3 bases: TGCGCCAGCAGCCCCGGGACAATAGACTCTGGAAACACCATATATTTT. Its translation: CASSPGTIDSGNTIYF.

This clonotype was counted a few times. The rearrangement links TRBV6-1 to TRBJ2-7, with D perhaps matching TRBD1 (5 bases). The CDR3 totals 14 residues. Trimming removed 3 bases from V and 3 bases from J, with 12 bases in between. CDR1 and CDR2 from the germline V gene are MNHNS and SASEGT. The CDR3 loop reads CASSDDRAFYEQYF. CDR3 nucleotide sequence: TGTGCCAGCAGTGATGACAGAGCCTTCTACGAGCAGTACTTC.

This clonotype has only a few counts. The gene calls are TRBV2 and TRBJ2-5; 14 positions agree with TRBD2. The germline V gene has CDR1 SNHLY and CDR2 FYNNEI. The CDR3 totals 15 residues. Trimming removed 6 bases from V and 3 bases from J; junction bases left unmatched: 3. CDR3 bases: TGTGCCAGCAGGGGACTAGCGGGGGACAAAGAGACCCAGTACTTC. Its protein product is CASRGLAGDKETQYF.

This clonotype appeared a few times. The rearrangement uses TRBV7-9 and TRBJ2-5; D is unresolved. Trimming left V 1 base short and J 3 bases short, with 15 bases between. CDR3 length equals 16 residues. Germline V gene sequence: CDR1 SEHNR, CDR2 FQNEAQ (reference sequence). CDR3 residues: CASSLETGWAKETQYF. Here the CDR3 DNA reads TGTGCCAGCAGCTTAGAGACCGGTTGGGCCAAAGAGACCCAGTACTTC.

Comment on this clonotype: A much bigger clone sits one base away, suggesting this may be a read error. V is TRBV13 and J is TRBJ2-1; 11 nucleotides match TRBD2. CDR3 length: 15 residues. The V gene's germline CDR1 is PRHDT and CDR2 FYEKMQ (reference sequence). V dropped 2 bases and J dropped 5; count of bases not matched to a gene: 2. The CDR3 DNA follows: TGTGCCAGCAGCTTACTAGCGGGAGGACACAATGAGCAGTTCTTC. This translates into CASSLLAGGHNEQFF.

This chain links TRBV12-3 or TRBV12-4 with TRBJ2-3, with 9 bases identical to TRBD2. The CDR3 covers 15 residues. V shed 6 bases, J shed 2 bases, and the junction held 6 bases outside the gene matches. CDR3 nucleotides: TGTGCCAGCAGAAAGACTAGCGGTCTCACAGATACGCAGTATTTT. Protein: CASRKTSGLTDTQYF.

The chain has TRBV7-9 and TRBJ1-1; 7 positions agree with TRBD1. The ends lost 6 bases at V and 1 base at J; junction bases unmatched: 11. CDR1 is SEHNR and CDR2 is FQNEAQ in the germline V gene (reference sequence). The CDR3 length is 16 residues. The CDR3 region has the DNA TGTGCCAGCAGGTCCCTCCCGGGACAGCCGAACACTGAAGCTTTCTTT. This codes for CASRSLPGQPNTEAFF.

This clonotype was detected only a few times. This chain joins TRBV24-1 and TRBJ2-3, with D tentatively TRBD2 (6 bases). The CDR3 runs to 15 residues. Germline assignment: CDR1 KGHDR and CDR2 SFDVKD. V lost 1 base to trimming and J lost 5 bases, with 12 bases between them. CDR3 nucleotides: TGTGCCACCAGTGATTTTGACGGGAGAGGAGATACGCAGTATTTT. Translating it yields CATSDFDGRGDTQYF.

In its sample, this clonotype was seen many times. CDR3 DNA: TGTGCCAGCAGTCGCACTCGACAGAACTACAATGAGCAGTTCTTC. It is translated as CASSRTRQNYNEQFF. The chain combines TRBV12-3 or TRBV12-4 with TRBJ2-1; maybe TRBD1 (5 bases). The germline V and J ends were trimmed by 5 bases and 3 bases, with 14 bases remaining between them. CDR3 length equals 15 residues.

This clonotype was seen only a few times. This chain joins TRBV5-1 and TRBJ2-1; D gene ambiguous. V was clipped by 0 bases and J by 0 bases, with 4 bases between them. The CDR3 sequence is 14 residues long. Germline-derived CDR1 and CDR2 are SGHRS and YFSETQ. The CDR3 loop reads CASSLAISYNEQFF. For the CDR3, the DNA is TGCGCCAGCAGCTTGGCCATCTCCTACAATGAGCAGTTCTTC.